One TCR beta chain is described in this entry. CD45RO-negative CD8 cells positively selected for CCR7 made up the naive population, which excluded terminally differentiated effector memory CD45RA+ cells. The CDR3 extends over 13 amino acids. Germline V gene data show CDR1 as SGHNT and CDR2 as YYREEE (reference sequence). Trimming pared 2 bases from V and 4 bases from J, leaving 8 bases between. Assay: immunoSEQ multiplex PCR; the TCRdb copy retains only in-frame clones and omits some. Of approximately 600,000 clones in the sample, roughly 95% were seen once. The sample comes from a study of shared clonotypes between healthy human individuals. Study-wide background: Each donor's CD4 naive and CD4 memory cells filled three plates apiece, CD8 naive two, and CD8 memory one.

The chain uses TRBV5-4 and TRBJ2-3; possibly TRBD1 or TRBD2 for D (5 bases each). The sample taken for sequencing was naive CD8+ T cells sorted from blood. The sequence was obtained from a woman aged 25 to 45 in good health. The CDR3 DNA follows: TGTGCCAGCAGCTTCGGGACCGCAGATACGCAGTATTTT. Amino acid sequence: CASSFGTADTQYF.